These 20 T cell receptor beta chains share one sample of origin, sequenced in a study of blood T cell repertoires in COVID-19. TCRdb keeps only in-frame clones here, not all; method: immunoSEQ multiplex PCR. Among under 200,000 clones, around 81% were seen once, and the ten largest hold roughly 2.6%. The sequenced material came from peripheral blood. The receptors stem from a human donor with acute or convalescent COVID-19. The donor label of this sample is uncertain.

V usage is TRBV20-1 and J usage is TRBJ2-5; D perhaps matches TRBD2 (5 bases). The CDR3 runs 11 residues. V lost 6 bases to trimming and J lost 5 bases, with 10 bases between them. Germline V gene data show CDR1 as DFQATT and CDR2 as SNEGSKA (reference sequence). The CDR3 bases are TGCAGTGCCGCTTCGGGGGAGACCCAGTACTTC. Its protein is CSAASGETQYF.

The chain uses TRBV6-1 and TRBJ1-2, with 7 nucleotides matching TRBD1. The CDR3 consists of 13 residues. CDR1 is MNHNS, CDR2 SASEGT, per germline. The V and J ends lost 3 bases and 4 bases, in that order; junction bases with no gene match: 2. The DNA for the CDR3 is TGTGCCAGCAGTGAGCCAGGGGGCTATGGCTACACCTTC. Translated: CASSEPGGYGYTF.

The CDR3 bases are TGTGCCAGCAGTGAAGGGGCGGGTGGATTCACAGATACGCAGTATTTT. Its translation: CASSEGAGGFTDTQYF. V and J are TRBV6-1 and TRBJ2-3, with a weak D call TRBD2 (5 bases). V was clipped by 1 base and J by 2 bases, with 13 bases between them. CDR1 is MNHNS, CDR2 SASEGT, per germline. This CDR3 contains 16 residues.

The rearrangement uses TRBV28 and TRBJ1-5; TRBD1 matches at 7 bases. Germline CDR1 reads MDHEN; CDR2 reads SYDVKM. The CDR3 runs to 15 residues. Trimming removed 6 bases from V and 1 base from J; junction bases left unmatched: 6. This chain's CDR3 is CASSPTGVSNQPQHF. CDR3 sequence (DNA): TGTGCCAGCAGCCCCACAGGGGTCAGCAATCAGCCCCAGCATTTT.

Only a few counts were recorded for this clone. CDR3 sequence: CASTEEGLGNSPLHF. As DNA, the CDR3 is TGTGCCAGCACCGAGGAGGGGTTGGGGAATTCACCCCTCCACTTT. The chain has TRBV2 and TRBJ1-6; D may be TRBD1 (5 bases). Per germline, CDR1 SNHLY and CDR2 FYNNEI. The CDR3 consists of 15 residues. The V end lost 7 bases, the J end lost 7 bases, and 17 bases lay between the germline ends.

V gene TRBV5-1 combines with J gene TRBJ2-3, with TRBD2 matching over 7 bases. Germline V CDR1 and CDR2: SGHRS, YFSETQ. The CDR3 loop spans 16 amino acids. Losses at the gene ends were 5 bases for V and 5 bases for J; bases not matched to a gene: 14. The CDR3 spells CASSPLGGRARDTQYF. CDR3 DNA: TGCGCCAGCAGTCCCCTTGGGGGGAGGGCCAGAGATACGCAGTATTTT.

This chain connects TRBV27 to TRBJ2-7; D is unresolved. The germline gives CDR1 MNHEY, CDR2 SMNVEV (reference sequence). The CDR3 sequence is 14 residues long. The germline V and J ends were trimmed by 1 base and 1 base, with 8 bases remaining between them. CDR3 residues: CASSLWSNSYEQYF. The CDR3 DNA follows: TGTGCCAGCAGTTTATGGAGTAATTCCTACGAGCAGTACTTC.

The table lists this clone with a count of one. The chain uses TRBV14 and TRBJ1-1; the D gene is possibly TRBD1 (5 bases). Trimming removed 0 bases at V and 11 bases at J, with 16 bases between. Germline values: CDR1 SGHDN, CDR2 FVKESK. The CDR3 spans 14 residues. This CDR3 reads CASSQELEGRHAFF. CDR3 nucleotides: TGTGCCAGCAGCCAAGAGCTCGAGGGGAGGCATGCTTTCTTT.

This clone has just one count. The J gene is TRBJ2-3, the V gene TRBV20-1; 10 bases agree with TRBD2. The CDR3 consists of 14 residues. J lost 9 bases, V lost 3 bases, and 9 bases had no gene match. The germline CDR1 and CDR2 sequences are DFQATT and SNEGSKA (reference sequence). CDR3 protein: CSASEASGSRTQYF. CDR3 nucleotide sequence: TGCAGTGCTAGTGAGGCTAGCGGGAGCCGGACGCAGTATTTT.

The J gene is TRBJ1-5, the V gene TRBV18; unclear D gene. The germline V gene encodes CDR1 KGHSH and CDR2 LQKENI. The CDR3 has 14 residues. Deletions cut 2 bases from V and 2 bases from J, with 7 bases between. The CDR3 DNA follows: TGTGCCAGCTCACCATCGGGTGGCAATCAGCCCCAGCATTTT. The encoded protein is CASSPSGGNQPQHF. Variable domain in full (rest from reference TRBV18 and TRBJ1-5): NAGVMQNPRHLVRRRGQEARLRCSPMKGHSHVYWYRQLPEEGLKFMVYLQKENIIDESGMPKERFSAEFPKEGPSILRIQQVVRGDSAAYFCASSPSGGNQPQHFGDGTRLSIL.

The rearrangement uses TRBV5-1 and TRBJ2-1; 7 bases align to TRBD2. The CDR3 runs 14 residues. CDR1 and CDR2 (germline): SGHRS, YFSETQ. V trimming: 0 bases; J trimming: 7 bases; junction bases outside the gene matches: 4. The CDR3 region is CASSLVAGVNEQFF. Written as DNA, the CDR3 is TGCGCCAGCAGCTTGGTGGCGGGAGTGAATGAGCAGTTCTTC.

CDR3 nucleotide sequence: TGTGCCAGCAGCCAAGGCGGCACAGGGTCCTGGGAGACCCAGTACTTC. Encoded protein: CASSQGGTGSWETQYF. The gene calls are TRBV3-1 (or the pseudogene TRBV3-2) and TRBJ2-5; D is perhaps TRBD1 (6 bases). The CDR3 length is 16 residues. CDR1 LGHDT and CDR2 YNNKEL come from the germline V gene (reference sequence). V lost 1 base and J 5 bases, leaving 17 bases between the germline ends.

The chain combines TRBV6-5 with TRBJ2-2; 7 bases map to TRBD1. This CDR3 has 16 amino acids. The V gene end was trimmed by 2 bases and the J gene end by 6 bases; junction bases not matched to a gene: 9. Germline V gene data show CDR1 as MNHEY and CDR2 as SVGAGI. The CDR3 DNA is TGTGCCAGCAGTTACGAGGGGACAGCCTTAGCCGGGGAGCTGTTTTTT. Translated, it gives CASSYEGTALAGELFF.

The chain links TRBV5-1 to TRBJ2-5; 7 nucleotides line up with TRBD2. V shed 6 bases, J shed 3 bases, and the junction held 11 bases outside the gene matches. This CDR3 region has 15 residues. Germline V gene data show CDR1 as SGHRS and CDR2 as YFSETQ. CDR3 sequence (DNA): TGCGCCAGCACGGCTAGCGGTAGGGTTGAAGAGACCCAGTACTTC. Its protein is CASTASGRVEETQYF.

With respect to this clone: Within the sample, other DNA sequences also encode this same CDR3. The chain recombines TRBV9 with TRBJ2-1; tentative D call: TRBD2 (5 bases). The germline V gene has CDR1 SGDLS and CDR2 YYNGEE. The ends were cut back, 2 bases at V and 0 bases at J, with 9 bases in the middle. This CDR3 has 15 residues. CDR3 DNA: TGTGCCAGCAGCGTGGACTTAAGCTCCTACAATGAGCAGTTCTTC. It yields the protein CASSVDLSSYNEQFF.

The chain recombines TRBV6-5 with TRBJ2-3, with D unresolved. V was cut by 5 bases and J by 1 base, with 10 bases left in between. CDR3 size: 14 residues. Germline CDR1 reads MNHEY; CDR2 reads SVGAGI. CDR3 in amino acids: CASSTLGGTDTQYF. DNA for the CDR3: TGTGCCAGCAGTACCCTAGGTGGCACAGATACGCAGTATTTT.

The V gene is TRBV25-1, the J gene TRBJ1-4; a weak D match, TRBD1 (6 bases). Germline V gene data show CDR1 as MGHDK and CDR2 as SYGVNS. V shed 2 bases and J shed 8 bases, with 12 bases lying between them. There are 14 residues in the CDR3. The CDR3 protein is CASSEGGAGEKLFF. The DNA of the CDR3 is TGTGCCAGCAGTGAAGGGGGGGCAGGGGAAAAACTGTTTTTT.

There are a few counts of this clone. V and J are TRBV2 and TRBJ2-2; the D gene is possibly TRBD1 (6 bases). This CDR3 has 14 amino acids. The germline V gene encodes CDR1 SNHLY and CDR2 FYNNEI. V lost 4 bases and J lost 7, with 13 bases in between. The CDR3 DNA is TGTGCCAGCAGTGCAGAGAGGGGGAGCGGGGAGCTGTTTTTT. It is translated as CASSAERGSGELFF.

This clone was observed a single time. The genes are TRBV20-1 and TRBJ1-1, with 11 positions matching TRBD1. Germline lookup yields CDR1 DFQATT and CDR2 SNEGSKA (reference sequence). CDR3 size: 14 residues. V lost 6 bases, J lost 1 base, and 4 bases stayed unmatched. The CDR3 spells CSASGTGGNTEAFF. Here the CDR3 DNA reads TGCAGTGCAAGTGGGACAGGGGGGAACACTGAAGCTTTCTTT.

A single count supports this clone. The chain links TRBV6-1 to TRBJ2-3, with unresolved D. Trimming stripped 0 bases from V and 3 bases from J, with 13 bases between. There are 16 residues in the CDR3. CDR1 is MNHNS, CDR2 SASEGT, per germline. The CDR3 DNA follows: TGTGCCAGCAGTGAAGCCACCTATTCCCCTACAGATACGCAGTATTTT. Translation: CASSEATYSPTDTQYF.